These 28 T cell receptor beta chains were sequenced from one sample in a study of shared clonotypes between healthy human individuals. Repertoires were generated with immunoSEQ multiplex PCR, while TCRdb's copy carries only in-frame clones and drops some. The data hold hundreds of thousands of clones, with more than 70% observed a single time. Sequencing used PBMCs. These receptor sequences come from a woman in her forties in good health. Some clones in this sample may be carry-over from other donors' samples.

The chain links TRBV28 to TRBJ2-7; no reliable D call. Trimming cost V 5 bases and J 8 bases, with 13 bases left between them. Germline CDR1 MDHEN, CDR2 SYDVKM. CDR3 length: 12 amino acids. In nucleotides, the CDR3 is TGTGCCAGCAGTCCCCTCCTCTCTCAGCAGTACTTC. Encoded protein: CASSPLLSQQYF.

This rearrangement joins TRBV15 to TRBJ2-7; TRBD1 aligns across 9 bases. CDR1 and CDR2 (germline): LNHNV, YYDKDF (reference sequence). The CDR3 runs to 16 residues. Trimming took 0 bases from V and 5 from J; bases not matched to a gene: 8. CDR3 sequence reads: CATSRDIQGAGDEQYF. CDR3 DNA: TGTGCCACCAGCAGAGATATACAGGGGGCTGGAGACGAGCAGTACTTC.

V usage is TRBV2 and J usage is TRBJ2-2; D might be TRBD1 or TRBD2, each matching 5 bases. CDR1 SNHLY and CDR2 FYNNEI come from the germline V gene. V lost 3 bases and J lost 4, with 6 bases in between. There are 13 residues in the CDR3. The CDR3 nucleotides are TGTGCCAGCAGTGAGAGGGGCACCGGGGAGCTGTTTTTT. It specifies CASSERGTGELFF.

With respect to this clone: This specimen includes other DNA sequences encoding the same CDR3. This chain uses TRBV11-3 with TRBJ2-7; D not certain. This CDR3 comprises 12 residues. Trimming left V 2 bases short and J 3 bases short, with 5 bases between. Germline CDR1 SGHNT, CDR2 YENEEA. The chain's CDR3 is CASSLSGYEQYF. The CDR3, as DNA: TGTGCCAGCAGCTTAAGTGGCTACGAGCAGTACTTC.

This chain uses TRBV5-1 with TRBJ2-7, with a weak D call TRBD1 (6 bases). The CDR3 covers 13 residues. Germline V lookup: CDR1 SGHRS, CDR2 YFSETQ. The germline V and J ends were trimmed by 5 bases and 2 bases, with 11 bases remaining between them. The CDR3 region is CASRETGAYEQYF. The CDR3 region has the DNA TGCGCCAGCAGGGAGACAGGCGCCTACGAGCAGTACTTC.

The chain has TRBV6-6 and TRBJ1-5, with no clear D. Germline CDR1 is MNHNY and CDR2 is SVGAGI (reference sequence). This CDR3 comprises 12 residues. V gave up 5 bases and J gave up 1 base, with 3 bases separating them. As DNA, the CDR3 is TGTGCCAGCAGTCGGAGCAATCAGCCCCAGCATTTT. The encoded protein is CASSRSNQPQHF.

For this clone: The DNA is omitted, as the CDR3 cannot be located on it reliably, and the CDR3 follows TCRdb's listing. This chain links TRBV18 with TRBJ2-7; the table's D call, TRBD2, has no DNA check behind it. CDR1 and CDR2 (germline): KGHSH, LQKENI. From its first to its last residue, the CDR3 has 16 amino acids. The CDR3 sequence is CASSPFGSGSPYEQYF.

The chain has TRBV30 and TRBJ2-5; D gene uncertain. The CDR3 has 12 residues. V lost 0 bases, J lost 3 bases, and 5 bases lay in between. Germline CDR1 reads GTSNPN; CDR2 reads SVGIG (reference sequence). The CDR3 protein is CAWSVTKETQYF. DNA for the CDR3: TGTGCCTGGAGTGTAACGAAAGAGACCCAGTACTTC.

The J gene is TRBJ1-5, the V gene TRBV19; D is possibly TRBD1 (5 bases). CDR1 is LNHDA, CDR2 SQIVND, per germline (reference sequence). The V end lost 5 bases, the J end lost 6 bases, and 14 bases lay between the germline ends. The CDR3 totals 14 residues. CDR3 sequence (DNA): TGTGCCAGTAGTTACCGGGACCGCCGTCAGCCCCAGCATTTT. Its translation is CASSYRDRRQPQHF.

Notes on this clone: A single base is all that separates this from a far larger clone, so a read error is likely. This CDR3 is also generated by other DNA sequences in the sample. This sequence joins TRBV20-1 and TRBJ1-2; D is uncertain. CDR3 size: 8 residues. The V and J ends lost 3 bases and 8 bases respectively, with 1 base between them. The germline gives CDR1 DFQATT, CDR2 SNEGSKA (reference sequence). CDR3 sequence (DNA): TGCAGTGCTAGCGGCTACACCTTC. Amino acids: CSASGYTF.

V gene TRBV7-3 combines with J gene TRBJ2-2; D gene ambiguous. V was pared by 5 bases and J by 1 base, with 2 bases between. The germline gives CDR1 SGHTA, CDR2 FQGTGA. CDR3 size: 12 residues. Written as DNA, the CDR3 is TGTGCCAGCAGCATGAACACCGGGGAGCTGTTTTTT. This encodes CASSMNTGELFF.

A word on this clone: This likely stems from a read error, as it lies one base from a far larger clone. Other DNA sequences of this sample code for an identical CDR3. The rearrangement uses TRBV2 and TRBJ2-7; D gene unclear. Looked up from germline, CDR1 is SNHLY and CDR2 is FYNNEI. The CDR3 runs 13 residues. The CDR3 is CASTQEAFYEQYF. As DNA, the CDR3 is TGTGCTAGCACTCAAGAGGCCTTCTACGAGCAGTACTTC.

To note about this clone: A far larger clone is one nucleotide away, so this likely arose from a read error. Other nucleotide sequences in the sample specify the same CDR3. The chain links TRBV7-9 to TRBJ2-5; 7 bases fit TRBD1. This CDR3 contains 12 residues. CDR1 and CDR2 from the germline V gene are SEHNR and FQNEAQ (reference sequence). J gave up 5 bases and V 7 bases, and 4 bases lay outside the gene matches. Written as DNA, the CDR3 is TGTGCCAGCAACAGGGGTGGGGAGACCCAGTACTTC. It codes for CASNRGGETQYF.

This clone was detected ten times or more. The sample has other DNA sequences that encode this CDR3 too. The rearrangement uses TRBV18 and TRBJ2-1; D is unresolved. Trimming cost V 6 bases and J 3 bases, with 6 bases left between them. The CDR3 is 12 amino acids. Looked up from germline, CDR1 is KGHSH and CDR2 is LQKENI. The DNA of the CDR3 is TGTGCCAGCTCCCGGAACTACAATGAGCAGTTCTTC. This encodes CASSRNYNEQFF. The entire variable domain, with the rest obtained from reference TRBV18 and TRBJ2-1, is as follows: NAGVMQNPRHLVRRRGQEARLRCSPMKGHSHVYWYRQLPEEGLKFMVYLQKENIIDESGMPKERFSAEFPKEGPSILRIQQVVRGDSAAYFCASSRNYNEQFFGPGTRLTVL.

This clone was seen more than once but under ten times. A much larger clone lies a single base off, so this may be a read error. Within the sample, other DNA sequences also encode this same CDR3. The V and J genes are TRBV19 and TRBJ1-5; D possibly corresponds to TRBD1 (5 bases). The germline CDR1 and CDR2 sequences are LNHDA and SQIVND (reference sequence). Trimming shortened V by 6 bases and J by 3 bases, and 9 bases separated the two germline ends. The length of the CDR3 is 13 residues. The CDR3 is CASSAGPNQPQHF. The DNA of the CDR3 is TGTGCCAGTAGCGCAGGGCCCAATCAGCCCCAGCATTTT.

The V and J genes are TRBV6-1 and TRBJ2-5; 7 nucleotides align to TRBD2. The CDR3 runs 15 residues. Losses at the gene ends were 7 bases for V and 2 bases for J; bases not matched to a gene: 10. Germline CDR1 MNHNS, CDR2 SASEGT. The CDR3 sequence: CASTPGRGPQETQYF. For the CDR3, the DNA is TGTGCCAGCACCCCAGGGAGGGGCCCTCAAGAGACCCAGTACTTC.

CDR3 protein: CASSFRGGYGYTF. For the CDR3, the DNA is TGTGCCAGCAGCTTCAGGGGAGGCTATGGCTACACCTTC. The chain links TRBV7-9 to TRBJ1-2; a weak D match, TRBD1 (6 bases). Trimming shortened V by 3 bases and J by 4 bases, and 9 bases separated the two germline ends. Germline CDR1 SEHNR, CDR2 FQNEAQ (reference sequence). The CDR3 is 13 residues long. Based on the CDR3 plus reference TRBV7-9 and TRBJ1-2, the full variable domain is DTGVSQNPRHKITKRGQNVTFRCDPISEHNRLYWYRQTLGQGPEFLTYFQNEAQLEKSRLLSDRFSAERPKGSFSTLEIQRTEQGDSAMYLCASSFRGGYGYTFGSGTRLTVV.

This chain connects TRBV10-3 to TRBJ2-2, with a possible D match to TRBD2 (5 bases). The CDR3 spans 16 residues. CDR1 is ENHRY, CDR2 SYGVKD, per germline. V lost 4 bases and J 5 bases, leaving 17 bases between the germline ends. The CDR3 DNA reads TGTGCCATCAGTGTGGAAACCCCGGGGTCGACCGGGGAGCTGTTTTTT. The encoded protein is CAISVETPGSTGELFF.

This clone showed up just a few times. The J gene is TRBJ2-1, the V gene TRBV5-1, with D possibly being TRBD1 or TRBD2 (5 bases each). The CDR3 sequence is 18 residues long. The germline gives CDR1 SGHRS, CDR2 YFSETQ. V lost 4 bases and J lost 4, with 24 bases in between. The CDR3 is CASSLNGGTHAGYNEQFF. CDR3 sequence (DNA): TGCGCCAGCAGCCTCAATGGGGGTACCCACGCCGGATACAATGAGCAGTTCTTC. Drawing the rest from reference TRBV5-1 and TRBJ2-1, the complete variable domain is KAGVTQTPRYLIKTRGQQVTLSCSPISGHRSVSWYQQTPGQGLQFLFEYFSETQRNKGNFPGRFSGRQFSNSRSEMNVSTLELGDSALYLCASSLNGGTHAGYNEQFFGPGTRLTVL.

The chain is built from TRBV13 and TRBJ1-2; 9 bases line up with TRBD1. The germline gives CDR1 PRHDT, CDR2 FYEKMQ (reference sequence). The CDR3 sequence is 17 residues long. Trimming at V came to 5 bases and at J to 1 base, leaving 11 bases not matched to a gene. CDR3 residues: CASSLRGQGGGNYGYTF. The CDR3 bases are TGTGCCAGCAGCCTAAGGGGACAGGGTGGGGGTAACTATGGCTACACCTTC. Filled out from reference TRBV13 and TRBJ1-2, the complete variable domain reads AAGVIQSPRHLIKEKRETATLKCYPIPRHDTVYWYQQGPGQDPQFLISFYEKMQSDKGSIPDRFSAQQFSDYHSELNMSSLELGDSALYFCASSLRGQGGGNYGYTFGSGTRLTVV.

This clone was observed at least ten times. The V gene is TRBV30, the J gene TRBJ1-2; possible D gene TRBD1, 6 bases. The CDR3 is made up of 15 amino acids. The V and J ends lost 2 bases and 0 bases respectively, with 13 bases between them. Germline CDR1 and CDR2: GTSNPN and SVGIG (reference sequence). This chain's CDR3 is CAWSFLGGANYGYTF. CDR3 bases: TGTGCCTGGAGTTTTTTGGGGGGCGCTAACTATGGCTACACCTTC.

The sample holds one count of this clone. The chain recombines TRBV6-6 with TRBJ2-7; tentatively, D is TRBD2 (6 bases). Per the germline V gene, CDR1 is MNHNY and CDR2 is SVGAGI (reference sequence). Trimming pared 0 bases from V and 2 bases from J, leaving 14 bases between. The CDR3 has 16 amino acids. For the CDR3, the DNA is TGTGCCAGCAGTTACTCGACAGCGGGCCATACCTACGAGCAGTACTTC. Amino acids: CASSYSTAGHTYEQYF.

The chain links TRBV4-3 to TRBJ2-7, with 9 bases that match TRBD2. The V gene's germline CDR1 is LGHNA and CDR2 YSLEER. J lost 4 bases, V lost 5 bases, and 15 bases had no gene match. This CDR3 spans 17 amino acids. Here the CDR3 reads CASSEQPPTSGTYEQYF. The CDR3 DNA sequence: TGCGCCAGCAGCGAACAGCCCCCGACTAGCGGAACATACGAGCAGTACTTC.

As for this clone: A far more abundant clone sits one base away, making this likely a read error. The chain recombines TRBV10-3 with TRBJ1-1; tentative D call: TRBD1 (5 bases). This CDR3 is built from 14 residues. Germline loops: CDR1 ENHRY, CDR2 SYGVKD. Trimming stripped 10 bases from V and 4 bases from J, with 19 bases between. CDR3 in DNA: TGTGCCACCCTAGGGCAGGGAATGAGCACTGAAGCTTTCTTT. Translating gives CATLGQGMSTEAFF.

CDR3 residues: CASSWGAYEQYF. CDR3 DNA: TGTGCCAGCAGTTGGGGGGCCTACGAGCAGTACTTC. The genes are TRBV6-6 and TRBJ2-7; TRBD2 might be the D (6 bases). This CDR3 has 12 amino acids. Trimming cost V 4 bases and J 2 bases, with 6 bases left between them. CDR1 MNHNY and CDR2 SVGAGI come from the germline V gene (reference sequence).

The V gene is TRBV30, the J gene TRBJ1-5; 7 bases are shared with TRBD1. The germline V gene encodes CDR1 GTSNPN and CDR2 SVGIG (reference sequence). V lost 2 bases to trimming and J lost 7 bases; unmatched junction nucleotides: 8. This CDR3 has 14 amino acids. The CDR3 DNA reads TGTGCCTGGAGTTTGGGGGACAGTAGACAGCCCCAGCATTTT. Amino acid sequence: CAWSLGDSRQPQHF.

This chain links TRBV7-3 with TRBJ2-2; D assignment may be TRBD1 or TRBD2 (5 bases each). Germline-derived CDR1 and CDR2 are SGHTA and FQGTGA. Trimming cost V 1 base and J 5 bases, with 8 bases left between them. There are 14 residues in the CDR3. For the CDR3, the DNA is TGTGCCAGCAGCTTAAACGGGGCAACCGGGGAGCTGTTTTTT. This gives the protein CASSLNGATGELFF.

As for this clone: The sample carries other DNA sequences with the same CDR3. CDR3 nucleotides: TGCGCCAGCAGCTTGGTTGGCGGTTCCTACGAGCAGTACTTC. Its translation is CASSLVGGSYEQYF. The chain links TRBV5-1 to TRBJ2-7, with D uncertain. Trimming took off 0 bases at V and 1 base at J, with 8 bases between the two ends. This CDR3 is built from 14 residues. Germline V lookup: CDR1 SGHRS, CDR2 YFSETQ.